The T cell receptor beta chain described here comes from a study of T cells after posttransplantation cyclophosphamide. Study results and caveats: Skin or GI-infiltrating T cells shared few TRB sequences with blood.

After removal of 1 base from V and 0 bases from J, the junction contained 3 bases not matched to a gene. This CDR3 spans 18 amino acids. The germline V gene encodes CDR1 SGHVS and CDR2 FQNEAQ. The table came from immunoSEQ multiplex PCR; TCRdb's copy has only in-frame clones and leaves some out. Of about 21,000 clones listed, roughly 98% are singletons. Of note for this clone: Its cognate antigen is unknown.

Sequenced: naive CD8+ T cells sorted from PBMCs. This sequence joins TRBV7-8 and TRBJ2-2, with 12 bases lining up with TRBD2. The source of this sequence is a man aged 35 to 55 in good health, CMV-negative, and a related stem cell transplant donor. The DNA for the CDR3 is TGTGCCAGCAGCTTAGGACCTAGCGGGAGGGCGAACACCGGGGAGCTGTTTTTT. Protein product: CASSLGPSGRANTGELFF.